This T cell receptor beta chain comes out of a study of cytomegalovirus exposure and HLA in healthy donors. Study outcomes and limitations: Whilst most TCR sequences proved rare, a subset of public TCRs occurred across many donors. Specificity of three CMV-associated chains for CMV antigens was verified in vitro.

The assay was immunoSEQ multiplex PCR, and TCRdb's table has in-frame clones only and misses some. The sample consists of some 330,000 clones, roughly 90% of them appearing once. Details on this clone: The antigen is unknown.

Sequenced sample: PBMCs. The receptor was derived from a woman younger than 30 in good health and CMV-seronegative.

CDR3 in DNA: TGTGCCACGGCCACGGGAACCGGGGAGCTGTTTTTT. It translates to CATATGTGELFF. This chain uses TRBV19 with TRBJ2-2, with a tentative D call TRBD2 (5 bases). Trimming removed 10 bases from V and 5 bases from J, with 11 bases in between. The CDR3 length is 12 residues. The germline gives CDR1 LNHDA, CDR2 SQIVND (reference sequence). The entire variable domain, with the rest obtained from reference TRBV19 and TRBJ2-2, is as follows: DGGITQSPKYLFRKEGQNVTLSCEQNLNHDAMYWYRQDPGQGLRLIYYSQIVNDFQKGDIAEGYSVSREKKESFPLTVTSAQKNPTAFYLCATATGTGELFFGEGSRLTVL.